The clone carrying this T cell receptor (beta chain) was counted at least ten times. Its antigen is undetermined. The sample belongs to a study of blood T cells in healthy people across ages. The wider study: About one barcoded TCR beta cDNA was captured per two T cells. Study results and limitations: Naive T cell percentage strongly correlated with TCR beta diversity. A roughly linear fall in TCR beta diversity per million T cells was seen with increasing age.

Primed by a sample-barcoded 5' primer and a J-beta primer mix, a second PCR proceeded for about 7 to 11 cycles. Every molecule of cDNA carried a tag from a template-switch adaptor with 12 random nucleotides. MiXCR, run by TCRdb on the 5' RACE reads, gives a single entry per CDR3 protein. The sample lists about 1.5 million distinct CDR3 sequences; around 42% were seen once. The clonotype originates from a woman aged 18-30 years in good health. Sequenced input: blood.

The CDR3 DNA reads as TGTGCCAGCAGTTCTAGCGAGACCCAGTACTTC. This sequence encodes CASSSSETQYF. This chain links TRBV12-3 or TRBV12-4 with TRBJ2-5, with D perhaps TRBD2 (5 bases). Trimming shortened V by 4 bases and J by 5 bases, and 5 bases separated the two germline ends. The CDR3 is 11 amino acids.